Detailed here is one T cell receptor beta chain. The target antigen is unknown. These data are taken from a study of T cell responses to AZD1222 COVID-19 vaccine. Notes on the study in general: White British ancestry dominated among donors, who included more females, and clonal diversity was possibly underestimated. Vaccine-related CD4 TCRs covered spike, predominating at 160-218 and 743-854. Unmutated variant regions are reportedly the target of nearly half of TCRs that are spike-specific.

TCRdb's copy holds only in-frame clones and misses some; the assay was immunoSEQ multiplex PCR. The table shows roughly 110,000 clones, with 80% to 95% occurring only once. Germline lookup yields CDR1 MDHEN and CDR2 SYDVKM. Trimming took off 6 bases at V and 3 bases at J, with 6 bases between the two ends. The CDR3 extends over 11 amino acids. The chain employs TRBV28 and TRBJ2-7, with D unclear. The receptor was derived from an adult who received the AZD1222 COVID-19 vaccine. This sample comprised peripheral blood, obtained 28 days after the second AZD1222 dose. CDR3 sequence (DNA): TGTGCCAGCAGGCAGCTCTACGAGCAGTACTTC. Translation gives CASRQLYEQYF. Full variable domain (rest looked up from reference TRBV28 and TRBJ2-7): DVKVTQSSRYLVKRTGEKVFLECVQDMDHENMFWYRQDPGLGLRLIYFSYDVKMKEKGDIPEGYSVSREKKERFSLILESASTNQTSMYLCASRQLYEQYFGPGTRLTVT.